These 29 T cell receptor beta chains came from one sample sequenced in a study of graft-versus-host responses after intestinal transplantation (dated by TCRdb to 2020 to 2022). The library was obtained by the immunoSEQ multiplex PCR assay. Held by TCRdb, this immuneACCESS table contains in-frame sequences only and omits some clones. Under half of the omission traces to an unresolved V gene where checked; the cause of the rest is unknown. The sample table records around 96,000 clones; around 90% of these occur just once. Approximately 16% of the sample rests with the top ten. The material sequenced was PBMCs, taken approximately 470 days after intestinal transplant. These TCRs come from a human patient who received an intestinal transplant, so some T cells may come from the graft donor.

The V and J genes are TRBV4-1 and TRBJ1-2, with D possibly matching TRBD1 (5 bases). Germline CDR1 MGHRA, CDR2 YSYEKL. CDR3 size: 15 residues. V was clipped by 1 base and J by 2 bases, with 11 bases between them. In nucleotides, the CDR3 is TGCGCCAGCAGCCAAGTTATTAGGGGAAACTATGGCTACACCTTC. Amino acid sequence: CASSQVIRGNYGYTF.

As to this clone: One end of the junction fails to match germline, which may point to a read error. This sample includes further DNA sequences coding for the same CDR3. The J gene is TRBJ2-7, the V gene TRBV7-2; the D gene is possibly TRBD1 (7 bases). Per the germline V gene, CDR1 is SGHTA and CDR2 is FQGNSA. This CDR3 has 13 amino acids. The CDR3 region is CASSLSQGGEQYF. The CDR3 DNA is TGTGCTAGCAGCTTATCCCAGGGGGGCGAGCAGTACTTC.

This clone was recorded only once. The chain joins TRBV4-2 to TRBJ2-7; D not resolved. The ends were cut back, 0 bases at V and 5 bases at J, with 5 bases in the middle. CDR1 is LGHNA, CDR2 YNFKEQ, per germline. The CDR3 has 12 residues. The CDR3, as DNA: TGTGCCAGCAGCCAAGACAACGACGAGCAGTACTTC. This translates into CASSQDNDEQYF.

V and J are TRBV12-5 and TRBJ2-2; D gene ambiguous. V was shortened by 1 base and J by 3 bases, with 3 bases between the two germline ends. Germline loops: CDR1 LGHNT, CDR2 FRNRAP. The CDR3 spans 13 residues. In DNA form, the CDR3 reads TGTGCTAGTGGTTTGGGTCACACCGGGGAGCTGTTTTTT. It codes for CASGLGHTGELFF.

The V call is TRBV29-1, the J call TRBJ2-3, with D maybe TRBD1 (6 bases). Per germline, CDR1 SQVTM and CDR2 ANQGSEA. Trimming left V 0 bases short and J 1 base short, with 11 bases between. The CDR3 has 15 residues. CDR3 DNA sequence: TGCAGCGTTGAAGACGGGGACACGGGCACAGATACGCAGTATTTT. It encodes CSVEDGDTGTDTQYF.

This clone came up a few times. The genes are TRBV4-2 and TRBJ1-3; D ambiguous. The CDR3 runs 15 residues. With 4 bases removed from V and 4 bases from J, the gap between germline ends came to 14 bases. Germline lookup yields CDR1 LGHNA and CDR2 YNFKEQ. CDR3 region: CASSPTETRGNTIYF. DNA for the CDR3: TGTGCCAGCAGCCCCACAGAGACTCGGGGAAACACCATATATTTT.

The chain has TRBV6-5 and TRBJ1-4; D call uncertain. This CDR3 comprises 14 residues. V was cut by 4 bases and J by 8 bases, with 14 bases left in between. From germline, CDR1 is MNHEY and CDR2 SVGAGI. This CDR3 is CASSSDGRREKLFF. As DNA, the CDR3 is TGTGCCAGCAGTTCGGACGGCCGAAGGGAAAAACTGTTTTTT.

The rearrangement uses TRBV13 and TRBJ1-2; a possible D gene is TRBD1 (6 bases). There are 18 residues in the CDR3. V was pared by 5 bases and J by 6 bases, with 28 bases between. From germline, CDR1 is PRHDT and CDR2 FYEKMQ (reference sequence). Here the CDR3 DNA reads TGTGCCAGCAGCCCGGACCGTGGACCAGGGGTGATTACCCATGGCTACACCTTC. Translating it yields CASSPDRGPGVITHGYTF.

As for this clone: At one boundary the junction diverges from the germline segment, which might be a read error. V usage is TRBV6-1 and J usage is TRBJ1-6, with 7 positions matching TRBD1. The germline V gene has CDR1 MNHNS and CDR2 SASEGT. The CDR3 runs to 17 residues. CDR3 sequence: CASIETGALSYNSPLHF. Written as DNA, the CDR3 is TGTGCCAGCATTGAAACAGGGGCACTCTCCTATAATTCACCCCTCCACTTT.

This chain connects TRBV12-5 to TRBJ2-7, with a possible D match to TRBD1 (6 bases). V shed 7 bases and J shed 2 bases, with 15 bases lying between them. The CDR3 sequence is 14 residues long. Per germline, CDR1 LGHNT and CDR2 FRNRAP. The CDR3 bases are TGTGCTAGTGCCCTTGTAGGGGGAACCTACGAGCAGTACTTC. Residues: CASALVGGTYEQYF.

This rearrangement joins TRBV11-3 to TRBJ2-2, with D hard to call. Germline V lookup: CDR1 SGHNT, CDR2 YENEEA. V was pared by 5 bases and J by 4 bases, with 14 bases between. The CDR3 covers 15 residues. CDR3 sequence reads: CASSDPRVATGELFF. The CDR3 DNA reads as TGTGCCAGCAGCGACCCTCGGGTGGCCACCGGGGAGCTGTTTTTT.

The V gene is TRBV7-3, the J gene TRBJ1-1; D perhaps matches TRBD1 (5 bases). V was cut by 5 bases and J by 6 bases, with 13 bases left in between. Germline assignment: CDR1 SGHTA and CDR2 FQGTGA. CDR3 length: 13 amino acids. CDR3 bases: TGTGCCAGCAGCCCCCAAGGGGAGGCTGAAGCTTTCTTT. The encoded protein is CASSPQGEAEAFF.

This sequence joins TRBV5-1 and TRBJ2-1, with a possible D match to TRBD2 (6 bases). CDR3 size: 15 residues. The germline gives CDR1 SGHRS, CDR2 YFSETQ. V lost 4 bases and J 4 bases, leaving 15 bases between the germline ends. The CDR3 DNA reads as TGCGCCAGCAGCCCCGACCCGGGACTGTACAATGAGCAGTTCTTC. Translating it yields CASSPDPGLYNEQFF. Looking up the rest from reference TRBV5-1 and TRBJ2-1 gives the full variable domain: KAGVTQTPRYLIKTRGQQVTLSCSPISGHRSVSWYQQTPGQGLQFLFEYFSETQRNKGNFPGRFSGRQFSNSRSEMNVSTLELGDSALYLCASSPDPGLYNEQFFGPGTRLTVL.

V is TRBV5-6 and J is TRBJ1-2; D gene ambiguous. In germline, CDR1 is SGHDT, CDR2 YYEEEE. Between the trimmed V and J ends, which lost 0 bases and 4 bases, there was a span of 1 base. The CDR3 is made up of 11 amino acids. The CDR3 region is CASSLAYGYTF. DNA for the CDR3: TGTGCCAGCAGCTTGGCCTATGGCTACACCTTC.

This chain connects TRBV19 to TRBJ1-6; 7 bases agree with TRBD1. Germline V gene data show CDR1 as LNHDA and CDR2 as SQIVND (reference sequence). The CDR3 has 15 amino acids. V was clipped by 5 bases and J by 9 bases; unmatched bases: 10. In DNA, the CDR3 is TGTGCCAGTAGTGCGATACAGGGGCCTCTTTCACCCCTCCACTTT. This encodes CASSAIQGPLSPLHF.

The chain combines TRBV9 with TRBJ1-6; no reliable D call. Germline V CDR1 and CDR2: SGDLS, YYNGEE. Trimming pared 0 bases from V and 10 bases from J, leaving 8 bases between. The CDR3 totals 13 residues. The CDR3 DNA reads as TGTGCCAGCAGCGTAGACCTAAAATCACCCCTCCACTTT. This gives the protein CASSVDLKSPLHF.

The rearrangement links TRBV18 to TRBJ1-2, with D tentatively TRBD1 (5 bases). The V end lost 5 bases, the J end lost 6 bases, and 10 bases lay between the germline ends. The CDR3 extends over 12 amino acids. CDR1 is KGHSH, CDR2 LQKENI, per germline. The CDR3: CASSGGEHGYTF. The CDR3 DNA sequence: TGTGCCAGCTCAGGAGGGGAGCATGGCTACACCTTC.

The chain carries TRBV29-1 and TRBJ1-1, with D perhaps matching TRBD1 (6 bases). Germline CDR1 and CDR2: SQVTM and ANQGSEA. Trimming pared 4 bases from V and 0 bases from J, leaving 18 bases between. This CDR3 is built from 16 residues. This CDR3 is CSVVNRGRGMNTEAFF. The CDR3 bases are TGCAGCGTTGTCAATCGGGGAAGGGGGATGAACACTGAAGCTTTCTTT.

The chain has TRBV5-8 and TRBJ1-6; D might be TRBD1 (6 bases). CDR1 SGHTS and CDR2 YDEGEE come from the germline V gene. The ends were cut back, 5 bases at V and 4 bases at J, with 13 bases in the middle. This CDR3 region has 15 residues. Here the CDR3 reads CASSPGQGYNSPLHF. The CDR3 DNA follows: TGTGCCAGCAGTCCGGGCCAGGGGTATAATTCACCCCTCCACTTT.

This sequence joins TRBV7-6 and TRBJ2-7, with D perhaps TRBD2 (5 bases). Trimming stripped 5 bases from V and 3 bases from J, with 14 bases between. Germline-derived CDR1 and CDR2 are SGHVS and FNYEAQ. This CDR3 spans 14 amino acids. CDR3 region: CASSLRVGVYEQYF. The CDR3 nucleotides read TGTGCCAGCAGCCTAAGGGTGGGAGTCTACGAGCAGTACTTC.

The table lists this clone with a count of one. The chain uses TRBV10-1 and TRBJ2-5, with no clear D. This CDR3 is 11 amino acids long. Deletions cut 8 bases from V and 5 bases from J, with 9 bases between. Germline V gene sequence: CDR1 WNHNN, CDR2 SYGVQD (reference sequence). CDR3 nucleotides: TGCGCCAGCGGATCGTGGGAGACCCAGTACTTC. Its translation is CASGSWETQYF.

This chain uses TRBV19 with TRBJ2-1; the D is unclear. The germline V gene encodes CDR1 LNHDA and CDR2 SQIVND (reference sequence). This CDR3 is 14 amino acids long. V gave up 8 bases and J gave up 9 bases, with 20 bases separating them. The chain's CDR3 is CASQSSWTWGEQFF. The CDR3 region has the DNA TGTGCCAGTCAGTCCTCGTGGACCTGGGGTGAGCAGTTCTTC.

The rearrangement joins TRBV2 to TRBJ1-2, with TRBD1 matching over 12 bases. This CDR3 is 15 amino acids long. Germline-derived CDR1 and CDR2 are SNHLY and FYNNEI. Trimming cost V 6 bases and J 8 bases; bases outside gene matches: 10. The CDR3 DNA follows: TGTGCCAGCAGGAACCGGGACAGGGGGCTCGGGGGCTACACCTTC. Translated, it gives CASRNRDRGLGGYTF.

The gene calls are TRBV5-1 and TRBJ2-7, with 7 bases lining up with TRBD1. V trimming: 4 bases; J trimming: 6 bases; junction bases outside the gene matches: 13. The CDR3 loop spans 15 amino acids. The germline V gene has CDR1 SGHRS and CDR2 YFSETQ. CDR3 nucleotide sequence: TGCGCCAGCAGCCAAACCGGGACAGAGGGCGGCGAGCAGTACTTC. This encodes CASSQTGTEGGEQYF.

The rearrangement uses TRBV6-5 and TRBJ1-6, with 8 positions matching TRBD1. Germline V lookup: CDR1 MNHEY, CDR2 SVGAGI. The ends lost 6 bases at V and 9 bases at J; junction bases unmatched: 4. The CDR3 spans 13 residues. In nucleotides, the CDR3 is TGTGCCAGCAGGGACAGGGTCCGTTCACCCCTCCACTTT. Amino acid sequence: CASRDRVRSPLHF.

This rearrangement joins TRBV5-4 to TRBJ2-4, with 8 bases fitting TRBD1. In germline, CDR1 is SGHNT, CDR2 YYREEE (reference sequence). J was trimmed by 7 bases and V by 4 bases; bases with no gene match: 13. This CDR3 is 16 amino acids long. The CDR3 loop is CASSPKRDRGGNIQYF. The DNA for the CDR3 is TGTGCCAGCAGCCCGAAGCGAGACAGGGGTGGTAACATTCAGTACTTC.

The chain links TRBV4-1 to TRBJ2-2; D possibly corresponds to TRBD2 (5 bases). Germline lookup yields CDR1 MGHRA and CDR2 YSYEKL. There are 17 residues in the CDR3. V was trimmed by 5 bases and J by 6 bases, leaving 22 bases between them. Here the CDR3 DNA reads TGCGCCAGCAGCTTATCGATCGGGGAAGGTTGGGCCGGGGAGCTGTTTTTT. Translating it yields CASSLSIGEGWAGELFF.

There are a few counts of this clone. The V gene is TRBV2, the J gene TRBJ2-2; weak D call: TRBD2 (5 bases). Trimming stripped 3 bases from V and 2 bases from J, with 10 bases between. CDR3 length: 15 residues. The germline V gene encodes CDR1 SNHLY and CDR2 FYNNEI. CDR3 DNA sequence: TGTGCCAGCAGTGAGAGGGAGACTAACACCGGGGAGCTGTTTTTT. The encoded protein is CASSERETNTGELFF. The whole variable domain, remainder taken from reference TRBV2 and TRBJ2-2, is EPEVTQTPSHQVTQMGQEVILRCVPISNHLYFYWYRQILGQKVEFLVSFYNNEISEKSEIFDDQFSVERPDGSNFTLKIRSTKLEDSAMYFCASSERETNTGELFFGEGSRLTVL.

The chain is built from TRBV15 and TRBJ2-7; 7 nucleotides line up with TRBD1. The ends lost 5 bases at V and 5 bases at J; junction bases unmatched: 12. This CDR3 comprises 15 residues. CDR1 LNHNV and CDR2 YYDKDF come from the germline V gene (reference sequence). This chain's CDR3 is CATSARQGLGNEQYF. CDR3 DNA sequence: TGTGCCACCAGCGCTAGACAGGGCCTAGGTAACGAGCAGTACTTC.